This record looks at one T cell receptor (beta chain) sequence and its context. Its matching antigen is unknown. V was clipped by 6 bases and J by 12 bases, with 14 bases between them. The CDR3 loop spans 12 amino acids. This sample was taken from a study of Graves' ophthalmopathy and Graves' hyperthyroidism. Study information: Peripheral blood samples were taken at initial diagnosis, before any treatment.

Ophthalmopathy donors were characterized by moderate-to-severe activity, CAS of at least 3, NOSPECS of at least 4, and duration under 3 months. From fresh peripheral blood, 8.5 to 10 ml in volume, the PBMCs were obtained. Study outcomes and limitations: The 13-signature model separated ophthalmopathy from stable hyperthyroidism at roughly 88% sensitivity and around 81% specificity.

Amplified TCR beta CDR3 regions were obtained using RNA transcripts as template. RT-PCR with HTBI primers came first, then second-round multiplex PCR. One entry per CDR3 protein results from TCRdb running MiXCR on the multiplex PCR reads. Here the sample spans 340,000 or so distinct CDR3 sequences, roughly a sixth being singletons. The rearrangement uses TRBV12-3 or TRBV12-4 and TRBJ2-2; no clear D gene. This clonotype originated in an adult man with Graves' ophthalmopathy. The material sequenced was peripheral blood. CDR3 nucleotides: TGTGCCAGCAGCGTCGGATTTGGGAAGCTGTTTTTT. This codes for CASSVGFGKLFF.